This T cell receptor beta chain was identified during a study of control samples from healthy donors and cancer patients. Sequenced by immunoSEQ multiplex PCR; TCRdb stores in-frame clones only, minus some. This table holds under 130,000 clones, 80% to 90% found once. About this clone: The identical CDR3 is also encoded by other nucleotide sequences in the sample.

The CDR3 runs 13 residues. Per the germline V gene, CDR1 is LGHDT and CDR2 is YNNKEL (reference sequence). V lost 1 base, J lost 5 bases, and 8 bases lay in between. The sequence derives from a man between 60 and 75 years old with lung cancer. This rearrangement joins TRBV3-1 (or the pseudogene TRBV3-2) to TRBJ1-1; the D is unclear. The sequencing sample was made of PBMCs. CDR3 in amino acids: CASSQGGITEAFF. The DNA for the CDR3 is TGTGCCAGCAGCCAAGGAGGGATAACTGAAGCTTTCTTT.